This T cell receptor (beta chain) is drawn from a study of blood T cell repertoires in COVID-19. Study in general: PBMCs, B-cell-depleted T cells, or T cells provided the cDNA or gDNA that made up the material.

TCRdb's copy holds only in-frame clones and misses some; the assay was immunoSEQ multiplex PCR. The sample lists approximately 31,000 clones; approximately 90% were seen once. This CDR3 has 15 amino acids. The germline V gene encodes CDR1 SGHRS and CDR2 YFSETQ. With 4 bases removed from V and 3 bases from J, the gap between germline ends came to 14 bases. Source material: peripheral blood. The sequence derives from a human donor with active COVID-19. The donor label of this sample is uncertain. The chain is built from TRBV5-1 and TRBJ2-1, with D maybe TRBD1 (7 bases). CDR3 residues: CASSAGQILYNEQFF. The CDR3 bases are TGCGCCAGCAGCGCGGGACAGATCCTCTACAATGAGCAGTTCTTC.